These 18 T cell receptor beta chains came from one sample sequenced in a study of T cells in Graves' hyperthyroidism and ophthalmopathy. RNA transcripts provided the source from which TCR beta CDR3 regions were amplified. In the first-round RT-PCR of the TCR CDR3, the HTBI primer set was used. TCRdb processed the multiplex PCR reads anew with MiXCR; each CDR3 protein has one entry. The table has nearly 600,000 distinct CDR3 sequences, about 14% seen once. The specimen was blood. The receptors originated from a woman between 18 and 30 years old with Graves' ophthalmopathy.

Many counts were recorded for this clonotype. The CDR3 DNA reads as TGTGCCATCAGTGAAACCGGGACGGCGAACACCGGGGAGCTGTTTTTT. Translating gives CAISETGTANTGELFF. V and J are TRBV10-3 and TRBJ2-2; D is possibly TRBD1 or TRBD2 (5 bases each). CDR1 and CDR2 (germline): ENHRY, SYGVKD. The length of the CDR3 is 16 residues. The germline V and J ends were trimmed by 3 bases and 0 bases, with 11 bases remaining between them.

Ten or more counts support this clonotype. V gene TRBV11-3 combines with J gene TRBJ2-2, with D possibly called TRBD1 or TRBD2 (5 bases each). Trimming took 4 bases from V and 2 from J, leaving 11 bases between them. CDR3 length: 15 residues. Germline lookup yields CDR1 SGHNT and CDR2 YENEEA. The CDR3 DNA sequence: TGTGCCAGCAGCTCCCGGGACGACAACACCGGGGAGCTGTTTTTT. This gives the protein CASSSRDDNTGELFF.

This clonotype came up many times. The gene calls are TRBV27 and TRBJ2-1, with 8 bases fitting TRBD2. This CDR3 has 15 residues. After removal of 7 bases from V and 4 bases from J, the junction contained 9 bases not matched to a gene. Germline V gene data show CDR1 as MNHEY and CDR2 as SMNVEV (reference sequence). The CDR3 DNA sequence: TGTGCCAGCACTGTGGGCGCGGGAGGATACAATGAGCAGTTCTTC. Amino acids: CASTVGAGGYNEQFF.

CDR3 sequence (DNA): TGTGCCAGCAGCCGAAAAGGGGGAGCCGGGGAGCTGTTTTTT. Translated, it gives CASSRKGGAGELFF. The chain joins TRBV4-2 to TRBJ2-2; TRBD1 is a possible D gene (6 bases). The CDR3 covers 14 residues. With 4 bases removed from V and 6 bases from J, the gap between germline ends came to 12 bases. Per the germline V gene, CDR1 is LGHNA and CDR2 is YNFKEQ.

This clonotype appeared a few times. The rearrangement uses TRBV2 and TRBJ2-1, with no clear D. The V gene lost 3 bases and the J gene lost 5 bases, with 14 bases spanning the gap. The CDR3 loop spans 15 amino acids. Germline CDR1 is SNHLY and CDR2 is FYNNEI. In nucleotides, the CDR3 is TGTGCCAGCAGTGAGCGTAATAACTTGAACAATGAGCAGTTCTTC. This codes for CASSERNNLNNEQFF.

Regarding this clonotype: A much larger clone lies one base from this, so it may be a read error. CDR3 sequence (DNA): TGTGCCAGCAGCCTTACTAGTCTGAACACCGGGGGGCTGTTTTTT. Translation: CASSLTSLNTGGLFF. The genes are TRBV7-9 and TRBJ2-2, with D possibly matching TRBD2 (6 bases). The germline V gene encodes CDR1 SEHNR and CDR2 FQNEAQ (reference sequence). The CDR3 is 15 amino acids.

The sample holds many counts of this clonotype. V and J are TRBV6-1 and TRBJ2-1; possible D gene TRBD1, 5 bases. V was shortened by 6 bases and J by 0 bases, with 9 bases between the two germline ends. The CDR3 extends over 14 amino acids. Germline CDR1 MNHNS, CDR2 SASEGT. CDR3 protein: CASSWGGSYNEQFF. In nucleotides, the CDR3 is TGTGCCAGCAGCTGGGGCGGCTCCTACAATGAGCAGTTCTTC.

V gene TRBV7-9 combines with J gene TRBJ2-2; D is ambiguous. Looked up from germline, CDR1 is SEHNR and CDR2 is FQNEAQ (reference sequence). The CDR3 totals 14 residues. Trimming removed 5 bases from V and 6 bases from J, with 13 bases in between. Written as DNA, the CDR3 is TGTGCCAGCAGCCCTTTCAGTAATCCCGGGGAGCTGTTTTTT. Protein product: CASSPFSNPGELFF.

The V gene is TRBV7-8, the J gene TRBJ2-2, with D perhaps TRBD2 (6 bases). There are 16 residues in the CDR3. V was shortened by 4 bases and J by 6 bases, with 18 bases between the two germline ends. CDR1 is SGHVS and CDR2 is FQNEAQ in the germline V gene. CDR3 sequence (DNA): TGTGCCAGCAGCTCCCCCGGGGGATGGCGTTCCGGGGAGCTGTTTTTT. Translating gives CASSSPGGWRSGELFF.

The V and J genes are TRBV7-9 and TRBJ1-6; 12 positions agree with TRBD1. V lost 4 bases, J lost 4 bases, and 8 bases stayed unmatched. CDR1 SEHNR and CDR2 FQNEAQ come from the germline V gene (reference sequence). This CDR3 has 18 residues. The CDR3 is CASSSGTGGFGYNSPLHF. In DNA form, the CDR3 reads TGTGCCAGCAGCTCCGGGACAGGGGGCTTTGGTTATAATTCACCCCTCCACTTT.

This clonotype was counted a few times. The V and J genes are TRBV27 and TRBJ2-7, with 10 bases that match TRBD1. Germline V CDR1 and CDR2: MNHEY, SMNVEV (reference sequence). Trimming removed 5 bases from V and 5 bases from J; junction bases left unmatched: 12. This CDR3 contains 16 residues. The DNA for the CDR3 is TGTGCCAGCAGTGTGTGGAGGACAGGGGGACAAAACGAGCAGTACTTC. Amino acids: CASSVWRTGGQNEQYF.

This clonotype showed up many times. The genes are TRBV28 and TRBJ2-3; D may be TRBD2 (6 bases). The V gene lost 10 bases and the J gene lost 2 bases, with 19 bases spanning the gap. Germline CDR1 reads MDHEN; CDR2 reads SYDVKM. The length of the CDR3 is 15 residues. This CDR3 is CATHNHPGLTDTQYF. The CDR3 DNA reads TGTGCCACCCATAATCACCCGGGACTCACAGATACGCAGTATTTT.

Many counts were recorded for this clonotype. The chain couples TRBV20-1 to TRBJ2-3; D gene uncertain. The germline V gene has CDR1 DFQATT and CDR2 SNEGSKA (reference sequence). The CDR3 totals 13 residues. V was shortened by 3 bases and J by 4 bases, with 11 bases between the two germline ends. The CDR3 here is CSARSWQADTQYF. CDR3 sequence (DNA): TGCAGTGCTAGGTCCTGGCAGGCAGATACGCAGTATTTT.

In DNA form, the CDR3 reads TGTGCCAGCAGAGGGGGACAGTTCCAAGAGACCCAGTACTTC. Translating it yields CASRGGQFQETQYF. This sequence joins TRBV6-1 and TRBJ2-5; TRBD1 matches 7 bases. The germline V gene has CDR1 MNHNS and CDR2 SASEGT. The length of the CDR3 is 14 residues. The trim removed 6 bases at V and 1 base at J, leaving 5 bases unmatched.

The sample holds many counts of this clonotype. J is TRBJ2-5 and V is TRBV5-6, with D perhaps matching TRBD2 (5 bases). Germline CDR1 reads SGHDT; CDR2 reads YYEEEE. Trimming shortened V by 4 bases and J by 1 base, and 11 bases separated the two germline ends. The CDR3 length is 14 residues. The CDR3 DNA follows: TGTGCCAGCAGCCCCCTAGCAGTCCAAGAGACCCAGTACTTC. This encodes CASSPLAVQETQYF.

There are many counts of this clonotype. The chain links TRBV20-1 to TRBJ2-5; 9 bases are a match to TRBD1. The CDR3 sequence is 18 residues long. The germline gives CDR1 DFQATT, CDR2 SNEGSKA (reference sequence). V trimming: 0 bases; J trimming: 1 base; junction bases outside the gene matches: 12. This chain's CDR3 is CSARDWSSGQGPQETQYF. The CDR3 nucleotides read TGCAGTGCTAGAGATTGGTCCTCGGGACAGGGCCCCCAAGAGACCCAGTACTTC.

This clonotype has a count of ten or more. This chain links TRBV27 with TRBJ1-1; D possibly corresponds to TRBD1 (5 bases). V was shortened by 0 bases and J by 4 bases, with 6 bases between the two germline ends. From germline, CDR1 is MNHEY and CDR2 SMNVEV (reference sequence). This CDR3 region has 13 residues. The CDR3 coding sequence is TGTGCCAGCAGTTTATCCAGGGCCACTGAAGCTTTCTTT. Amino acids: CASSLSRATEAFF.

This clonotype was counted at least ten times. The rearrangement joins TRBV19 to TRBJ1-5; D gene unclear. Germline V gene sequence: CDR1 LNHDA, CDR2 SQIVND (reference sequence). The CDR3 is 13 residues long. Deletions cut 3 bases from V and 4 bases from J, with 7 bases between. CDR3 bases: TGTGCCAGTAGTATTAGCGGGAATCAGCCCCAGCATTTT. It yields the protein CASSISGNQPQHF.